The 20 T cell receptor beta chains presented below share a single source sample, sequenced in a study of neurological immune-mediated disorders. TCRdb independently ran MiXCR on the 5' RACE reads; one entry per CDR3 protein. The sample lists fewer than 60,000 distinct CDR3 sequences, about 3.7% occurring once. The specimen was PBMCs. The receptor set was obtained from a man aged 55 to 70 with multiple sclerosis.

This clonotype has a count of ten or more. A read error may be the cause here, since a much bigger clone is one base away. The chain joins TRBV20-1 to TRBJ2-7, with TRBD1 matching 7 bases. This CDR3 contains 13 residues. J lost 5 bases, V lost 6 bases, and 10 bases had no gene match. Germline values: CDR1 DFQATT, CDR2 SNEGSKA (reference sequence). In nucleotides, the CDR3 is TGCAGTGCCCGACGCAGGGGGTCGAACGAGCAGTACTTC. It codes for CSARRRGSNEQYF.

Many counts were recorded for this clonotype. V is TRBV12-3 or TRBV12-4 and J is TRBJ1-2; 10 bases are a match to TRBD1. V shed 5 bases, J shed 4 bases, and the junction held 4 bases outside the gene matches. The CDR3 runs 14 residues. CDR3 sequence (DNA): TGTGCCAGCAGTAGGACAGGGGGGCCCTATGGCTACACCTTC. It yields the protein CASSRTGGPYGYTF.

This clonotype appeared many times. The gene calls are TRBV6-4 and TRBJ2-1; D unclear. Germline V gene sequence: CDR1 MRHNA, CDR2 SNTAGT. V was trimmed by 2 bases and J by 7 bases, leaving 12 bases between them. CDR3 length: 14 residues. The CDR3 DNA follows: TGTGCCAGCAGTGACCCCGACGGTGGGAATGAGCAGTTCTTC. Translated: CASSDPDGGNEQFF.

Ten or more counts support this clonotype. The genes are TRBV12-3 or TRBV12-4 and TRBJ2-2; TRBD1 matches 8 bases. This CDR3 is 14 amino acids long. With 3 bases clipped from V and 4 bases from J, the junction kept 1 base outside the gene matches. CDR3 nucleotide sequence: TGTGCCAGCAGTTTCGGACAGGGCACCGGGGAGCTGTTTTTT. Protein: CASSFGQGTGELFF.

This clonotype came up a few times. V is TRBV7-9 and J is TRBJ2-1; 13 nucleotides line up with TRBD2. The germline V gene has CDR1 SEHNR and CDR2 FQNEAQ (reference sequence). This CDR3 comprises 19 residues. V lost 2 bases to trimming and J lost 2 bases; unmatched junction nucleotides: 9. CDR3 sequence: CASSLFSRLAGGPYNEQFF. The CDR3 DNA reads TGTGCCAGCAGCTTATTTTCGAGACTAGCGGGAGGCCCCTACAATGAGCAGTTCTTC.

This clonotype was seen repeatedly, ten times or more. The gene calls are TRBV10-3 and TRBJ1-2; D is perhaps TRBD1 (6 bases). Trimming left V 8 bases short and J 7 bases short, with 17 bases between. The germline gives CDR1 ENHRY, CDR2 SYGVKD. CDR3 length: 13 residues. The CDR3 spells CAIGGGGSGGYTF. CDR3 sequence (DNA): TGTGCCATCGGGGGGGGCGGCTCAGGTGGCTACACCTTC.

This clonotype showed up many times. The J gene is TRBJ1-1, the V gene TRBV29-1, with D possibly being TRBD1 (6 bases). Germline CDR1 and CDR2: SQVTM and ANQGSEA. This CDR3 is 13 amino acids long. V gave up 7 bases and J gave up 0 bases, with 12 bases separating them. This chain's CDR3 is CSGGQGMNTEAFF. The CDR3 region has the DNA TGCAGCGGGGGGCAGGGTATGAACACTGAAGCTTTCTTT.

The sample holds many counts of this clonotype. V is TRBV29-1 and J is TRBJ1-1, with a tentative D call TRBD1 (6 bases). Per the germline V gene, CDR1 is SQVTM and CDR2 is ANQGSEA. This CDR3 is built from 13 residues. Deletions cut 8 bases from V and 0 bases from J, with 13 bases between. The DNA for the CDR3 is TGCAGCACGTACTCAGGGGTGAACACTGAAGCTTTCTTT. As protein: CSTYSGVNTEAFF. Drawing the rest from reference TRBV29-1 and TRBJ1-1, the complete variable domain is SAVISQKPSRDICQRGTSLTIQCQVDSQVTMMFWYRQQPGQSLTLIATANQGSEATYESGFVIDKFPISRPNLTFSTLTVSNMSPEDSSIYLCSTYSGVNTEAFFGQGTRLTVV.

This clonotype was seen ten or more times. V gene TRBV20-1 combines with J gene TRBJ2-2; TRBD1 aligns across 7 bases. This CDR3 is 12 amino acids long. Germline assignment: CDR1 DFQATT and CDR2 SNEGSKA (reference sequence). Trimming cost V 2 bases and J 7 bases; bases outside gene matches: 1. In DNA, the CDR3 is TGCAGTGCTAGACAGGGGGTCGGGGAGCTGTTTTTT. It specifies CSARQGVGELFF.

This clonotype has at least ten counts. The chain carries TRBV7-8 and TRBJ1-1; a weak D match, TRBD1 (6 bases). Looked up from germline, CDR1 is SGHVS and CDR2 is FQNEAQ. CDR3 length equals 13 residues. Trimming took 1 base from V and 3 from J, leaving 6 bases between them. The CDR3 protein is CASSLDRDTEAFF. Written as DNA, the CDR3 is TGTGCCAGCAGCTTAGACAGGGACACTGAAGCTTTCTTT.

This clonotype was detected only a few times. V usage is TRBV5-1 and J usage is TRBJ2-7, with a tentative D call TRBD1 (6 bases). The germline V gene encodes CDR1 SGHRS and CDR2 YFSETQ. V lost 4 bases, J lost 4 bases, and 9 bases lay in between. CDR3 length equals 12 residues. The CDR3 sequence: CASSTDRYEQYF. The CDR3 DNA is TGCGCCAGCAGCACGGACAGATACGAGCAGTACTTC.

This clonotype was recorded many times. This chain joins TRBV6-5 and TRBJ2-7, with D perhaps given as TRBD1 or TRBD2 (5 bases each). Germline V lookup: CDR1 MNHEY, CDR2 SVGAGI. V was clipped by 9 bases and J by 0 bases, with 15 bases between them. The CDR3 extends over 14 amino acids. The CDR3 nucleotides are TGTGCCAGTAAAAGTTCAGGGAGCTCCTACGAGCAGTACTTC. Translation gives CASKSSGSSYEQYF.

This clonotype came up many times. CDR3 residues: CASSQYRGLDTQYF. The CDR3 bases are TGTGCCAGCAGCCAGTACAGGGGGCTGGATACGCAGTATTTT. V and J are TRBV7-9 and TRBJ2-3; 9 nucleotides agree with TRBD1. With 5 bases clipped from V and 6 bases from J, the junction kept 6 bases outside the gene matches. CDR3 length equals 14 residues. Germline V lookup: CDR1 SEHNR, CDR2 FQNEAQ (reference sequence).

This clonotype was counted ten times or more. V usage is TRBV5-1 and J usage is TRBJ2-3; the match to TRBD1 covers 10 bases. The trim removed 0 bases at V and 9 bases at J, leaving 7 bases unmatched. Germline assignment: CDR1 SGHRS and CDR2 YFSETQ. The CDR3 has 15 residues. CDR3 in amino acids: CASSLDGQGGNTQYF. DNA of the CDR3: TGCGCCAGCAGCTTGGATGGACAGGGGGGGAACACGCAGTATTTT.

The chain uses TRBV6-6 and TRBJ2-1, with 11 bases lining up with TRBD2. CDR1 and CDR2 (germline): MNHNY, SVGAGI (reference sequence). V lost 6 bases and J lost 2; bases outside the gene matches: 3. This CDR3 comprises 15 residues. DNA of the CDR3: TGTGCCAGCAGCCAGACTAGCGGGACCTACAATGAGCAGTTCTTC. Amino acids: CASSQTSGTYNEQFF.

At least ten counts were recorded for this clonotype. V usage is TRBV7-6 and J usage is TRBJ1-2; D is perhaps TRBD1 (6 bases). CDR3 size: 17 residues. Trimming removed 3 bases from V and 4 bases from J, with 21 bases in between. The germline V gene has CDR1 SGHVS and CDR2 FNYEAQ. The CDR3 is CASSFGGPTGLVYGYTF. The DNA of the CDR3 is TGTGCCAGCAGCTTTGGGGGCCCCACCGGCCTCGTCTATGGCTACACCTTC.

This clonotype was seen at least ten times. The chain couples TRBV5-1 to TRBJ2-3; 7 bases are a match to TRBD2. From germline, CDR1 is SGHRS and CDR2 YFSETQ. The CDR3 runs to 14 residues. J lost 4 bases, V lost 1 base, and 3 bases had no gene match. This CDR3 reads CASSLSGVSDTQYF. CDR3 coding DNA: TGCGCCAGCAGCTTGAGCGGGGTTTCAGATACGCAGTATTTT. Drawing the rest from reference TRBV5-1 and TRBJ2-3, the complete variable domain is KAGVTQTPRYLIKTRGQQVTLSCSPISGHRSVSWYQQTPGQGLQFLFEYFSETQRNKGNFPGRFSGRQFSNSRSEMNVSTLELGDSALYLCASSLSGVSDTQYFGPGTRLTVL.

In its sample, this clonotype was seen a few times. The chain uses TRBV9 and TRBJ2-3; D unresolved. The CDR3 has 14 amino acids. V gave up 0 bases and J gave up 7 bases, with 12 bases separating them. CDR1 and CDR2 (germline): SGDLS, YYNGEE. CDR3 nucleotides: TGTGCCAGCAGCGTAGACCCGTGGGCTTATACGCAGTATTTT. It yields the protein CASSVDPWAYTQYF.

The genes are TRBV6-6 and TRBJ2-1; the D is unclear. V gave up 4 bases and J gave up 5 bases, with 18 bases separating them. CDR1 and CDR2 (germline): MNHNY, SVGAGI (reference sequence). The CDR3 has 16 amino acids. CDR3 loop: CASSSETGRRNNEQFF. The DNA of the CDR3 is TGTGCCAGCAGTTCGGAGACCGGACGGCGAAACAATGAGCAGTTCTTC.

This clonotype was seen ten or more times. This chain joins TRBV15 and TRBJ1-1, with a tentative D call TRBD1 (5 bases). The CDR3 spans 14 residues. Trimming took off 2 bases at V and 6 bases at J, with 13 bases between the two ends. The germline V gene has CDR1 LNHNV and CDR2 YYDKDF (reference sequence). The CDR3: CATSRQTQGSEAFF. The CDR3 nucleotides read TGTGCCACCAGCAGACAAACCCAGGGCTCTGAAGCTTTCTTT.